The 8 T cell receptor beta chains below come from one sample, sequenced in a study of T-cell memory formation after mild COVID-19. TCRdb reanalysed the 5' RACE reads using MiXCR and keeps one entry per CDR3 protein. Among hundreds of thousands of distinct CDR3 sequences, less than 25% were seen once, and the ten largest hold approximately 8.4%. The sequenced sample consisted of PBMCs or a T cell subset sorted from them (not recorded which). The receptors shown here come from an adult woman who had mild COVID-19 (a few samples of this study predate the infection). Cell type and time point are not known.

This clonotype was seen a handful of times. The V and J genes are TRBV27 and TRBJ2-7; D unclear. This CDR3 comprises 10 residues. Trimming took off 4 bases at V and 4 bases at J, with 2 bases between the two ends. From germline, CDR1 is MNHEY and CDR2 SMNVEV (reference sequence). CDR3 DNA: TGTGCCAGCAGTTGGTACGAGCAGTACTTC. Translation gives CASSWYEQYF.

This clonotype was seen a handful of times. J is TRBJ2-3 and V is TRBV20-1; perhaps TRBD2 as D (5 bases). Trimming shortened V by 5 bases and J by 5 bases, and 14 bases separated the two germline ends. The CDR3 has 13 residues. Germline lookup yields CDR1 DFQATT and CDR2 SNEGSKA (reference sequence). The CDR3: CSACRTGRDTQYF. CDR3 bases: TGCAGTGCTTGCCGGACTGGGCGAGATACGCAGTATTTT.

J is TRBJ2-7 and V is TRBV7-9; 7 bases match TRBD2. CDR3 length: 14 residues. CDR1 is SEHNR, CDR2 FQNEAQ, per germline (reference sequence). With V trimmed by 5 bases and J by 3 bases, 7 bases remained unmatched. CDR3 region: CASSPTSGGYEQYF. CDR3 in DNA: TGTGCCAGCAGCCCCACCTCGGGGGGCTACGAGCAGTACTTC.

CDR3 region: CASSPGPSLGTDTQYF. The CDR3, as DNA: TGTGCCAGCAGTCCGGGGCCTTCACTAGGCACAGATACGCAGTATTTT. The J gene is TRBJ2-3, the V gene TRBV12-3 or TRBV12-4; D may be TRBD1 or TRBD2 (5 bases each). The V and J ends lost 5 bases and 1 base respectively, with 16 bases between them. The CDR3 loop spans 16 amino acids.

A few counts support this clonotype. The rearrangement links TRBV3-1 to TRBJ2-3; no clear D. The CDR3 contains 16 residues. Germline V lookup: CDR1 LGHDT, CDR2 YNNKEL (reference sequence). V gave up 1 base and J gave up 0 bases, with 11 bases separating them. This CDR3 reads CASSQAPDASTDTQYF. The CDR3 coding sequence is TGTGCCAGCAGCCAAGCCCCGGATGCTAGCACAGATACGCAGTATTTT.

This clonotype was detected a few times. CDR3 region: CASTGLAGEGDTQYF. CDR3 DNA: TGTGCCAGCACCGGACTAGCGGGAGAGGGAGATACGCAGTATTTT. The genes are TRBV6-1 and TRBJ2-3; 13 positions agree with TRBD2. V was pared by 7 bases and J by 5 bases, with 6 bases of the junction left unmatched. Germline lookup yields CDR1 MNHNS and CDR2 SASEGT. The CDR3 is 15 residues long.

The genes are TRBV12-3 or TRBV12-4 and TRBJ2-1, with 10 bases aligning to TRBD1. With V trimmed by 3 bases and J by 9 bases, 8 bases remained unmatched. This CDR3 region has 15 residues. In DNA, the CDR3 is TGTGCCAGCAGTTTTTGGGACAGGGGAGCGGTTGAGCAGTTCTTC. It encodes CASSFWDRGAVEQFF.

This chain links TRBV6-5 with TRBJ1-3, with a weak D call TRBD1 (5 bases). Between the trimmed V and J ends, which lost 3 bases and 2 bases, there was a span of 11 bases. The CDR3 sequence is 15 residues long. Germline CDR1 and CDR2: MNHEY and SVGAGI. The CDR3 DNA is TGTGCCAGCAGTTATTGGGGGTTAACTGGAAACACCATATATTTT. Translated, it gives CASSYWGLTGNTIYF.